Below, one T cell receptor (beta chain) is given with its context. Its antigen is unknown. This CDR3 is built from 13 residues. Germline CDR1 reads MNHNY; CDR2 reads SVGAGI (reference sequence). The record originates from a study of T cells expressing NK-cell markers. Study summary: Seropositivity for HCMV was found in most of the eight sequenced donors, with one seronegative.

Study-wide results and limits: The contribution of dominant NKG2C+ clonotypes to CD8+ T cells in roughly 6 donors was about 1.0-7.5%.

The cDNA for TCR beta came from 5'RACE template switching with UMIs. TCRdb re-analyzed the 5' RACE reads; it lists each CDR3 protein once, without DNA. The listing contains about 260,000 distinct CDR3 sequences. This chain uses TRBV6-6 with TRBJ1-1. This receptor was identified in a woman between 18 and 75 years old in good health. The sample comprised blood T cells: a sorted CD56 or NKG2C T cell subset, CD4+ or CD8+ T cells, or bulk PBMC T cells (not recorded which). The CDR3 loop reads CASSSLDGSFAFF.